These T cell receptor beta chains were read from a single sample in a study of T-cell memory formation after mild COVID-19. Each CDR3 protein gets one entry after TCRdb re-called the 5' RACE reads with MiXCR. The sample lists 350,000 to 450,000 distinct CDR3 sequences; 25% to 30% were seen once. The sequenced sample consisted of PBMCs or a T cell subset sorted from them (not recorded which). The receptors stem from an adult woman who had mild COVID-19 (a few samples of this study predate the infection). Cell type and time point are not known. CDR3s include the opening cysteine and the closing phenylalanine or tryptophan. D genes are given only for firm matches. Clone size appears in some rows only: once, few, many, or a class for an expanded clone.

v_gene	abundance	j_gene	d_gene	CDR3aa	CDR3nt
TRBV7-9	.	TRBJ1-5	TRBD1	CASSDGDSYGNQPQHF	TGTGCCAGCAGCGATGGGGACAGCTATGGCAATCAGCCCCAGCATTTT
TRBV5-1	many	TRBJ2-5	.	CASSPLQETQYF	TGCGCCAGCAGCCCTCTCCAAGAGACCCAGTACTTC
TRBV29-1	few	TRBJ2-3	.	CSVEGAGRTDTQYF	TGCAGCGTTGAAGGAGCGGGCCGCACAGATACGCAGTATTTT
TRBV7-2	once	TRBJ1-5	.	CASSLSSLGTGYQPQHF	TGTGCCAGCAGCTTATCGTCCCTAGGGACGGGATATCAGCCCCAGCATTTT
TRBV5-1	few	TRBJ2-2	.	CASSSTEQGLTGELFF	TGCGCCAGCAGCTCCACCGAGCAGGGCCTCACCGGGGAGCTGTTTTTT
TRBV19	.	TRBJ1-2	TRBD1	CASSFSGTGYGYTF	TGTGCCAGTAGTTTCTCCGGGACAGGCTATGGCTACACCTTC
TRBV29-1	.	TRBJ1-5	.	CSVSGQYSNQPQHF	TGCAGCGTTTCAGGGCAGTATAGCAATCAGCCCCAGCATTTT
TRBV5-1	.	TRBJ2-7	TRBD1	CASSTVGTGAPEQYF	TGCGCCAGCAGCACTGTCGGGACAGGGGCTCCCGAGCAGTACTTC
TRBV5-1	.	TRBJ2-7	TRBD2	CASSPTSGGPLYEQYF	TGCGCCAGCAGCCCGACTAGCGGGGGGCCTCTATACGAGCAGTACTTC
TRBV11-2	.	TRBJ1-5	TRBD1	CASSWTGGSQPQHF	TGTGCCAGCAGCTGGACAGGGGGCAGTCAGCCCCAGCATTTT
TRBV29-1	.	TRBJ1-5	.	CSAQGDGNQPQHF	TGCAGCGCTCAGGGTGACGGAAATCAGCCCCAGCATTTT
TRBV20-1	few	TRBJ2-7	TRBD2	CSAREGLADPYEQYF	TGCAGTGCTAGAGAGGGACTAGCGGACCCCTACGAGCAGTACTTC
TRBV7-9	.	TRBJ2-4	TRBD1	CASSQDRDRIQYF	TGTGCCAGCAGTCAAGACAGGGACCGCATTCAGTACTTC
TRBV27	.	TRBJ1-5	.	CASSTSGNNQPQHF	.
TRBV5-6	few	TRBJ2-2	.	CASSLVLTGELFF	TGTGCCAGCAGCTTGGTCCTCACCGGGGAGCTGTTTTTT
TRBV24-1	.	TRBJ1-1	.	CATSDADRQPAFF	TGTGCCACCAGTGATGCAGACAGGCAGCCAGCTTTCTTT
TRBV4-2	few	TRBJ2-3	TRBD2	CASSQDPSGSLSSTDTQYF	TGTGCCAGCAGCCAAGATCCTAGCGGGAGCTTATCTAGCACAGATACGCAGTATTTT
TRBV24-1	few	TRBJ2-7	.	CATSDPLARPTYEQYF	TGTGCCACCAGTGACCCCCTAGCCAGGCCTACCTACGAGCAGTACTTC
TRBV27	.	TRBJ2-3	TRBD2	CASSLLLAGGPADTQYF	TGTGCCAGCAGTCTGTTACTAGCGGGGGGGCCCGCAGATACGCAGTATTTT
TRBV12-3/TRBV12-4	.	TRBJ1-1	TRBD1	CASSFTRGPGTEAFF	TGTGCCAGCAGTTTTACAAGGGGGCCGGGCACTGAAGCTTTCTTT
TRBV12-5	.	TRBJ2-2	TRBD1	CASGFTTGLDTGELFF	TGTGCTAGTGGTTTCACGACAGGGTTGGACACCGGGGAGCTGTTTTTT